This TCR beta chain was captured by sequencing in a study of cytomegalovirus exposure and HLA in healthy donors. Turning to the study itself: Most donors, 81% of around 400 genotyped, fell in the Caucasian-associated ancestry cluster.

For this clone: Its antigen is undetermined.

Overall study findings and caveats: It emerged from a later analysis that several of the most significant clusters appeared to be linked to common viral pathogens.

Trimming pared 3 bases from V and 0 bases from J, leaving 12 bases between. Germline lookup yields CDR1 SGDLS and CDR2 YYNGEE. This CDR3 is built from 15 residues. In the PCR, 60 Vbeta and 13 Jbeta primers were used. Sequencing used immunoSEQ multiplex PCR; TCRdb keeps in-frame clones, though not all of them. The data contain 63,000 or so clones, 73% of them seen just once; the ten biggest clones take up roughly 5.3%. The TCR sequence derives from a man in his fifties or sixties in good health and CMV-seronegative. Sequencing used PBMCs. The chain uses TRBV9 and TRBJ2-5, with D tentatively TRBD2 (6 bases). The CDR3: CASSEIADHQETQYF. For the CDR3, the DNA is TGTGCCAGCAGCGAGATAGCGGACCACCAAGAGACCCAGTACTTC.